These 4 T cell receptor beta chains originate from one sample sequenced in a study of blood T cells in healthy people across ages. A second 7 to 11 cycle PCR used barcoded and J-beta primers. One entry per CDR3 protein results from TCRdb running MiXCR on the 5' RACE reads. Altogether about 650,000 distinct CDR3 sequences are present, 45% to 60% being singletons, with the ten largest covering roughly 13%. Sequencing was performed on blood. The receptor source for this set is an elderly woman in good health.

The V call is TRBV4-2, the J call TRBJ2-7; no clear D gene. The V end lost 1 base, the J end lost 4 bases, and 14 bases lay between the germline ends. CDR3 length: 15 amino acids. Germline CDR1 and CDR2: LGHNA and YNFKEQ. The CDR3 DNA is TGTGCCAGCAGCCAAGGGTGGGAAGTCACTTACGAGCAGTACTTC. Translating it yields CASSQGWEVTYEQYF.

The chain has TRBV29-1 and TRBJ2-4; D is uncertain. Looked up from germline, CDR1 is SQVTM and CDR2 is ANQGSEA. The V gene lost 5 bases and the J gene lost 0 bases, with 14 bases spanning the gap. The CDR3 consists of 15 residues. Here the CDR3 DNA reads TGCAGCGTTTCCCCCGGAGACATAGCCAAAAACATTCAGTACTTC. Amino acids: CSVSPGDIAKNIQYF.

About this clonotype: A much larger clonotype is one base distant, so this may be a read error. V is TRBV5-5 and J is TRBJ2-3; D ambiguous. V gave up 0 bases and J gave up 1 base, with 6 bases separating them. The CDR3 runs 14 residues. CDR1 SGHKS and CDR2 YYEKEE come from the germline V gene (reference sequence). CDR3 nucleotide sequence: TGTGCCAGCAGCTTGGTCCCTGGCACAGATACGCAGTATTTT. Residues: CASSLVPGTDTQYF.

This clonotype occurred a few times. The chain couples TRBV20-1 to TRBJ2-2; TRBD1 is a possible D gene (6 bases). The CDR3 has 15 amino acids. Trimming removed 5 bases at V and 0 bases at J, with 13 bases between. Per the germline V gene, CDR1 is DFQATT and CDR2 is SNEGSKA (reference sequence). CDR3 sequence (DNA): TGCAGTGCTCGTAGGACAGCTCCGAACACCGGGGAGCTGTTTTTT. Translated: CSARRTAPNTGELFF.